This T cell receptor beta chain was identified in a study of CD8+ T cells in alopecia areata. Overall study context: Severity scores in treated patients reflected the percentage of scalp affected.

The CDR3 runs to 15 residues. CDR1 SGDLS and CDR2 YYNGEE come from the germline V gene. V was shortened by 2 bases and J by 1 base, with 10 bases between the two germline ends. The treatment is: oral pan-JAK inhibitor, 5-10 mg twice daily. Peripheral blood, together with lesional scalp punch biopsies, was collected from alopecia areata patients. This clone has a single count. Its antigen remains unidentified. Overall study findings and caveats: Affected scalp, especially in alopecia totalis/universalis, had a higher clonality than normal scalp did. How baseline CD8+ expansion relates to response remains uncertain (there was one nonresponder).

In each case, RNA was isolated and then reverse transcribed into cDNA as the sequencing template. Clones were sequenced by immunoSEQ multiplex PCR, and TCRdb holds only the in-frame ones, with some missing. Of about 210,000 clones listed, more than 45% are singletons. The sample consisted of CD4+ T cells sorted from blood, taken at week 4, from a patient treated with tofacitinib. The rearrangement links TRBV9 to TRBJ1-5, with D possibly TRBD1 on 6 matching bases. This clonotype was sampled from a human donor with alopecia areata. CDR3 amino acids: CASSVGQGSNQPQHF. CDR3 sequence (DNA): TGTGCCAGCAGCGTGGGGCAGGGGAGCAATCAGCCCCAGCATTTT.